This note documents a single TCR beta chain sequence. The antigen this receptor binds is unknown. Per-base qualities were not stored, and no clone one base away is much larger. There are 16 amino acids in the CDR3, from cysteine to phenylalanine inclusive. Solely the CDR3 DNA is kept, with 48 bases framed from the first base. CDR1 LGHNT and CDR2 FRNRAP are derived from the germline V gene. The junction shows trimming of 9 bases on V and 6 bases on J, and the gene matches do not reach 16 bases of it. The sample belongs to a study of T cells and Merkel cell carcinoma outcomes (dated by TCRdb to about 2020). Turning to the overall study: In patients with Merkel cell carcinoma, researchers looked at whether the T-cell repertoire of the tumor, along with T-cell density, could predict clinical outcome.

Preparation of the library involved the immunoSEQ multiplex PCR assay. TCRdb provides this immuneACCESS table in a form limited to in-frame rearrangements. Some clones are lacking; in checked studies, under half of them reflect an unresolved V gene, and why the rest are absent is not known. For this sample the table gives 15,000 to 25,000 clones, of which around 79% were detected only once. The ten largest clones add up to 3.1% of the sample. Study-wide findings and limitations: Clinical outcomes in Merkel cell carcinoma patients were reported to be predicted by T-cell repertoire features combined with T-cell density.

The samples were obtained from people who had Merkel cell carcinoma. Sequences were obtained from tumor tissue from Merkel cell carcinoma. The sequence was obtained from a human donor with Merkel cell carcinoma. This chain joins TRBV12-5 to TRBJ2-3, with 9 bases matching TRBD2. This receptor has the CDR3 CASGLQSGGRPDTQYF. The nucleotide sequence reads as follows: TGTGCTAGCGGTCTACAAAGCGGGGGGCGACCGGATACGCAGTATTTT. Joined to the reference TRBV12-5 and TRBJ2-3 proteins, this CDR3 gives the full variable domain: DARVTQTPRHKVTEMGQEVTMRCQPILGHNTVFWYRQTMMQGLELLAYFRNRAPLDDSGMPKDRFSAEMPDATLATLKIQPSEPRDSAVYFCASGLQSGGRPDTQYFGPGTRLTVL.